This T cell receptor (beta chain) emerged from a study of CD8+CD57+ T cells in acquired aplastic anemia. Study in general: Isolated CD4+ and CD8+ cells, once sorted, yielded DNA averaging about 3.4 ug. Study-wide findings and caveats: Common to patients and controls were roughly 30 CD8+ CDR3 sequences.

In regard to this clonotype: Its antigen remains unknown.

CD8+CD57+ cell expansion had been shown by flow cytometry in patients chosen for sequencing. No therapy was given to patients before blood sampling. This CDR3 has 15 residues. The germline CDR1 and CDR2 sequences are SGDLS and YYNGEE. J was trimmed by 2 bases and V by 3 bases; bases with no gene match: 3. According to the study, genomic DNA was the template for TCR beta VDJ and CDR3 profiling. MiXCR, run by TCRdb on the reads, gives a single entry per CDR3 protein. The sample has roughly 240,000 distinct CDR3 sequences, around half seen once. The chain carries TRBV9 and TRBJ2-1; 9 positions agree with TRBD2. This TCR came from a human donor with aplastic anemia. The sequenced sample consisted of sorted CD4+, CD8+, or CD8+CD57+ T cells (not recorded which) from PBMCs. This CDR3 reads CASSGSSGAYNEQFF. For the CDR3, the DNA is TGTGCCAGCAGCGGTTCTAGCGGGGCCTACAATGAGCAGTTCTTC.